Presented here are 8 T cell receptor beta chains from one specimen sequenced in a study of blood T cell repertoires in COVID-19. Using immunoSEQ multiplex PCR, the repertoire was profiled, and TCRdb retains in-frame clones only, with some absent. Of approximately 350,000 clones in the sample, 70% to 90% are singletons; the top ten hold 0.95% to 1.5%. Sequencing input: peripheral blood. These receptors were collected from a man aged 40-49 years with acute or convalescent COVID-19.

This chain connects TRBV4-2 to TRBJ2-5; 12 nucleotides align to TRBD2. J lost 4 bases, V lost 3 bases, and 6 bases had no gene match. CDR3 length: 16 residues. Germline CDR1 LGHNA, CDR2 YNFKEQ. CDR3 loop: CASSQRLAGGGETQYF. In DNA form, the CDR3 reads TGTGCCAGCAGCCAGCGCCTAGCGGGGGGGGGAGAGACCCAGTACTTC.

This rearrangement joins TRBV19 to TRBJ2-3; 10 positions match TRBD1. The CDR3 spans 16 residues. After removal of 1 base from V and 6 bases from J, the junction contained 7 bases not matched to a gene. Germline loops: CDR1 LNHDA, CDR2 SQIVND (reference sequence). For the CDR3, the DNA is TGTGCCAGTAGTATAGTTACCGGGACAGGGGTGGATACGCAGTATTTT. It is translated as CASSIVTGTGVDTQYF.

The chain combines TRBV7-2 with TRBJ2-5; weak D call: TRBD1 (6 bases). This CDR3 region has 14 residues. Trimming pared 0 bases from V and 1 base from J, leaving 6 bases between. CDR1 SGHTA and CDR2 FQGNSA come from the germline V gene. The CDR3 here is CASSLAGAQETQYF. The CDR3 DNA reads TGTGCCAGCAGCTTAGCGGGGGCCCAAGAGACCCAGTACTTC.

The chain couples TRBV27 to TRBJ1-1; D is undetermined. This CDR3 is built from 18 residues. CDR1 MNHEY and CDR2 SMNVEV come from the germline V gene (reference sequence). V lost 4 bases and J 8 bases, leaving 29 bases between the germline ends. This CDR3 is CASSSFPLRPGFQTEAFF. The CDR3 DNA follows: TGTGCCAGCAGTTCCTTCCCCCTTCGACCGGGATTTCAGACGGAAGCTTTCTTT.

The chain joins TRBV5-1 to TRBJ2-7; maybe TRBD1 (6 bases). This CDR3 has 15 amino acids. The V gene's germline CDR1 is SGHRS and CDR2 YFSETQ. Trimming shortened V by 3 bases and J by 5 bases, and 18 bases separated the two germline ends. Here the CDR3 DNA reads TGCGCCAGCAGCTGGACAAAGGACAGCGCTCACGAGCAGTACTTC. Translation gives CASSWTKDSAHEQYF.

The gene calls are TRBV2 and TRBJ2-7; 10 bases are shared with TRBD1. The J segment lost 4 bases and the V segment lost 6 bases, leaving 9 bases of the junction unmatched. CDR1 is SNHLY and CDR2 is FYNNEI in the germline V gene. This CDR3 spans 15 amino acids. CDR3 nucleotides: TGTGCCAGCAGCTACCGGGACAGGGGTTTGTACGAGCAGTACTTC. This sequence encodes CASSYRDRGLYEQYF.

The chain is built from TRBV3-1 (or the pseudogene TRBV3-2) and TRBJ2-1; D gene ambiguous. The germline V gene encodes CDR1 LGHDT and CDR2 YNNKEL (reference sequence). This CDR3 comprises 14 residues. Trimming pared 0 bases from V and 9 bases from J, leaving 12 bases between. The CDR3 region has the DNA TGTGCCAGCAGCCAAGAGCGTGCCGTTCTTGAGCAGTTCTTC. This sequence encodes CASSQERAVLEQFF.

The chain couples TRBV27 to TRBJ2-4, with a weak D call TRBD1 (6 bases). Trimming took 5 bases from V and 3 from J, leaving 17 bases between them. The germline V gene has CDR1 MNHEY and CDR2 SMNVEV (reference sequence). CDR3 length: 16 residues. The CDR3 spells CASSISPQGDKNIQYF. In DNA form, the CDR3 reads TGTGCCAGCAGTATTTCACCACAGGGTGACAAAAACATTCAGTACTTC.